The 6 T cell receptor beta chains below all came from one sample that was sequenced in a study of vaccination and CD4 T cells after COVID-19. As for time point: late sampling 161 to 241 days after vaccination in three convalescent patients. TCRdb processed the PCR reads anew with MiXCR; each CDR3 protein has one entry. The sample includes around 37,000 distinct CDR3 sequences, 36% of them seen just once. The material sequenced was CD4+ T cells from blood, taken about 7 months after SARS-CoV-2 vaccination. The receptor source for this set is a human donor who had recovered from COVID-19.

This clonotype was observed a handful of times. The chain couples TRBV7-3 to TRBJ2-7; no firm D call. This CDR3 contains 12 residues. Between the trimmed V and J ends, which lost 2 bases and 6 bases, there was a span of 8 bases. Per germline, CDR1 SGHTA and CDR2 FQGTGA. CDR3 sequence (DNA): TGTGCCAGCAGCTTAGGGTCCGGCGAGCAGTACTTC. Its protein product is CASSLGSGEQYF.

The gene calls are TRBV18 and TRBJ2-5; no definite D call. The CDR3 loop spans 13 amino acids. CDR1 and CDR2 from the germline V gene are KGHSH and LQKENI. Trimming cost V 4 bases and J 5 bases, with 11 bases left between them. CDR3 in DNA: TGTGCCAGCTCACTTAAAGTCCGGGAGACCCAGTACTTC. Translating it yields CASSLKVRETQYF.

By share, this clonotype counts as medium-sized. The chain couples TRBV7-2 to TRBJ2-7; D unclear. The CDR3 has 11 residues. The V gene lost 5 bases and the J gene lost 3 bases, with 5 bases spanning the gap. Germline V lookup: CDR1 SGHTA, CDR2 FQGNSA. The CDR3 DNA reads as TGTGCCAGCAGCCCCCACTACGAGCAGTACTTC. The encoded protein is CASSPHYEQYF.

V gene TRBV6-2 or TRBV6-3 combines with J gene TRBJ2-5; D may correspond to TRBD1 or TRBD2 (7 bases each). In germline, CDR1 is MNHEY, CDR2 SVGEGT. V was trimmed by 3 bases and J by 0 bases, leaving 20 bases between them. The CDR3 totals 18 residues. The CDR3 loop is CASSYGGRGRPYQETQYF. The CDR3 nucleotides read TGTGCCAGCAGTTATGGTGGGAGGGGGCGACCGTACCAAGAGACCCAGTACTTC.

The chain links TRBV30 to TRBJ2-1; TRBD2 is a possible D gene (5 bases). Germline-derived CDR1 and CDR2 are GTSNPN and SVGIG (reference sequence). Trimming cost V 4 bases and J 4 bases, with 14 bases left between them. The CDR3 extends over 14 amino acids. CDR3 loop: CAWKEAIPYNEQFF. In DNA, the CDR3 is TGTGCCTGGAAGGAGGCTATTCCTTACAATGAGCAGTTCTTC.

CDR3 nucleotides: TGTGCCAGCAGCTTAGCGGGAGGGCGCTCCTACAATGAGCAGTTCTTC. Translated, it gives CASSLAGGRSYNEQFF. The V call is TRBV7-9, the J call TRBJ2-1; TRBD2 matches at 7 bases. This CDR3 is 16 amino acids long. Trimming removed 0 bases from V and 0 bases from J; junction bases left unmatched: 2. Germline CDR1 reads SEHNR; CDR2 reads FQNEAQ (reference sequence).